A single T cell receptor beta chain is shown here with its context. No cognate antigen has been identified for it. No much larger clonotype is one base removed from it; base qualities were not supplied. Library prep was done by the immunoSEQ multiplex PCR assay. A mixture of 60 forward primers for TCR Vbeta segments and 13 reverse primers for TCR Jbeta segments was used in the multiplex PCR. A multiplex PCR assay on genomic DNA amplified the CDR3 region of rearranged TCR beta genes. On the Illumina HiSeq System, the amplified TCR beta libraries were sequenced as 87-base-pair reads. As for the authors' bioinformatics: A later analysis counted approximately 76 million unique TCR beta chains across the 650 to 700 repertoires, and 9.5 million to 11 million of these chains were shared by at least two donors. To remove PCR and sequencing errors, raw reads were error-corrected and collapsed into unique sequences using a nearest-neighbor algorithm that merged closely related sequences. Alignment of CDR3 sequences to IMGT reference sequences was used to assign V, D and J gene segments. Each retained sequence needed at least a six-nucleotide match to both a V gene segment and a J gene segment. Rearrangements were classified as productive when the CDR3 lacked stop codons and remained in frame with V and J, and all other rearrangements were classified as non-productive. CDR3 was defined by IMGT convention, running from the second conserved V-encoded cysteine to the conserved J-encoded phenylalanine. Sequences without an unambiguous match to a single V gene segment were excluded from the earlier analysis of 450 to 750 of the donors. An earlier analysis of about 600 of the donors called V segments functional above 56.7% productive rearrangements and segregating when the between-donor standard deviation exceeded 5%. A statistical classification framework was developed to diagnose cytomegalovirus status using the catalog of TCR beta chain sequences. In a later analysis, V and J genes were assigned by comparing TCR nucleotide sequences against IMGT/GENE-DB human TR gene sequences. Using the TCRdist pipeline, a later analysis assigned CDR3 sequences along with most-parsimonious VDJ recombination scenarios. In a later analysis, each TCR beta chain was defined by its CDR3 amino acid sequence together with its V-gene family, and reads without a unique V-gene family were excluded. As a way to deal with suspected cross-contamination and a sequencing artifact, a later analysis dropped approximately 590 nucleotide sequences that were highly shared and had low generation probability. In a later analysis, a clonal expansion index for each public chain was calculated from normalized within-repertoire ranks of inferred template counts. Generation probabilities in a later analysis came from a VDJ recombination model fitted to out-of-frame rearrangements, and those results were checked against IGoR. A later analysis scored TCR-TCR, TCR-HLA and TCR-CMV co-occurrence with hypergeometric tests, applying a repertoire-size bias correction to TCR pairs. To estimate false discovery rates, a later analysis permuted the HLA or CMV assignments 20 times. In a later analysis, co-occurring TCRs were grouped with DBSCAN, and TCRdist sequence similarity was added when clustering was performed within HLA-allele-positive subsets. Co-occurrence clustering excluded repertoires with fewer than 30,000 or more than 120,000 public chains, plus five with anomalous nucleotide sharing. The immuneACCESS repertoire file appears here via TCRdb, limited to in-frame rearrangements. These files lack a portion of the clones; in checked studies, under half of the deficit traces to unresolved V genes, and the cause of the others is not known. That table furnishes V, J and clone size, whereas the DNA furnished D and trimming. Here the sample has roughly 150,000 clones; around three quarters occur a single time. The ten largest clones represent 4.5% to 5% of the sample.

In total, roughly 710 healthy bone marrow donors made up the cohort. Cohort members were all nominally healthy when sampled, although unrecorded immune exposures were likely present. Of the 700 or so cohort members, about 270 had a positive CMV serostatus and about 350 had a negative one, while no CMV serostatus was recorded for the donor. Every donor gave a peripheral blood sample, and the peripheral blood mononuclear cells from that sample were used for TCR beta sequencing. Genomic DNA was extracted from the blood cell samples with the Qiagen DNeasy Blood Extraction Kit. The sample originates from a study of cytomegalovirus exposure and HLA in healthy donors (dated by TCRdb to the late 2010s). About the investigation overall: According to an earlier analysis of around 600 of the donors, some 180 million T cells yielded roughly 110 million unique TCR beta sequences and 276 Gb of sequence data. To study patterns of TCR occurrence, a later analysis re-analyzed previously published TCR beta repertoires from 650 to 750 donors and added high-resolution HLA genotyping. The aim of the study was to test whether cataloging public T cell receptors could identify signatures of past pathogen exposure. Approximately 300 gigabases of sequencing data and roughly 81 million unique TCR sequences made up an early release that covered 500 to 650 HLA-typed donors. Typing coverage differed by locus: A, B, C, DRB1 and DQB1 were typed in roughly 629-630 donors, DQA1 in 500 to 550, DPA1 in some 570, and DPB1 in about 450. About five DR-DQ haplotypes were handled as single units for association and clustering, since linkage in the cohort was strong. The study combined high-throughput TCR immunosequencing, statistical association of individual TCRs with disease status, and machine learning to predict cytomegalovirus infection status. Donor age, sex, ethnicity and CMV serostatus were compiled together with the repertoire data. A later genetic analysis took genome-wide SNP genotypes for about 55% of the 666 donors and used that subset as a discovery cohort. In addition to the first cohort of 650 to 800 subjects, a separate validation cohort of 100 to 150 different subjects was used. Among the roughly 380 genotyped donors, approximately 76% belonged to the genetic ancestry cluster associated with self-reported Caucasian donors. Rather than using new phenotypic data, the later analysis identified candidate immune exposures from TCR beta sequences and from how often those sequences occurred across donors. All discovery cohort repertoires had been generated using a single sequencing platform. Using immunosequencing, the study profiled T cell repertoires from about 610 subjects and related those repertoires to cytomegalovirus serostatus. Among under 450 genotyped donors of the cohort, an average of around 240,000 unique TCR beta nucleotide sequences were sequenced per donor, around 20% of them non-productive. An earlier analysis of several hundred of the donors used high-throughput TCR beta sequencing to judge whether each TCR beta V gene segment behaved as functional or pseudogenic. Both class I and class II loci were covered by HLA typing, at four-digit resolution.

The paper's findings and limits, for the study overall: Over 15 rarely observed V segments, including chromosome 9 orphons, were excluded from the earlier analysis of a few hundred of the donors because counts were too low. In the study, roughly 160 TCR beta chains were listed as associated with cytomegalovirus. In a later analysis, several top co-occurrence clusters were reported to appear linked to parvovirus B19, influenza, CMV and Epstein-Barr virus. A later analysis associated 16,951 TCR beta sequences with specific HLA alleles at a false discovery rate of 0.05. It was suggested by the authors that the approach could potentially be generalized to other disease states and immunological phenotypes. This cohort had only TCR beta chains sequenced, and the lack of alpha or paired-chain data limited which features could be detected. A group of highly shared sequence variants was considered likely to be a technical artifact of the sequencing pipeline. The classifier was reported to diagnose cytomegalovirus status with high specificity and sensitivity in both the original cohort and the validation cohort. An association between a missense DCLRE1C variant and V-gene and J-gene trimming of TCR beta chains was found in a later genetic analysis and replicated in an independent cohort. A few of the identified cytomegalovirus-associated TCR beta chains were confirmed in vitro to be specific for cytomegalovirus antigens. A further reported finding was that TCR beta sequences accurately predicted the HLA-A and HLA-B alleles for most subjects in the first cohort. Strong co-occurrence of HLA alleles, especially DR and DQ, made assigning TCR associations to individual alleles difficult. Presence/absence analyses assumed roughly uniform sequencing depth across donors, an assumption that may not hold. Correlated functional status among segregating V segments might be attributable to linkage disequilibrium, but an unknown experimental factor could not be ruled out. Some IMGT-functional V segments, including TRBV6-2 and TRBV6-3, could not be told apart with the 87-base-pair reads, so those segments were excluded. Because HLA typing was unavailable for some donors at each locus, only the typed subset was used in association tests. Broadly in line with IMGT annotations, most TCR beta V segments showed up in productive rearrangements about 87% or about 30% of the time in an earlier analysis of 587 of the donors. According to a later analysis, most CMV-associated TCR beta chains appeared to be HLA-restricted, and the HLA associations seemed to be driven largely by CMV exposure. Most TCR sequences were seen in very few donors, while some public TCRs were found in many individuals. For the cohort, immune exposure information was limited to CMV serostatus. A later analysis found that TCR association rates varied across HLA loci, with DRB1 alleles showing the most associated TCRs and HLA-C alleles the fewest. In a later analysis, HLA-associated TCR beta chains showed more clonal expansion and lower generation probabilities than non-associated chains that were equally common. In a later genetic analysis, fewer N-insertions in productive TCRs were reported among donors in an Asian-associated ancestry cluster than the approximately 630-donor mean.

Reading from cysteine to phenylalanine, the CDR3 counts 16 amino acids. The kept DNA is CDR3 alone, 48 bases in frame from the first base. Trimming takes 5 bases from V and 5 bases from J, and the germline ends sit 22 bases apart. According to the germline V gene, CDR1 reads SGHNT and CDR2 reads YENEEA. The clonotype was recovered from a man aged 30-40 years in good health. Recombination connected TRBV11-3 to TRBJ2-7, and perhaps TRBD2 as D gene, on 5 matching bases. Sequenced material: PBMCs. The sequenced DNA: TGTGCCAGCAGCGGGAGTTGGACTCCAAGTTGGGACGAGCAGTACTTC. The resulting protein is CASSGSWTPSWDEQYF. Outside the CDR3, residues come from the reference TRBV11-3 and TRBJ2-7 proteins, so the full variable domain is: EAGVVQSPRYKIIEKKQPVAFWCNPISGHNTLYWYLQNLGQGPELLIRYENEEAVDDSQLPKDRFSAERLKGVDSTLKIQPAELGDSAVYLCASSGSWTPSWDEQYFGPGTRLTVT.